This T cell receptor beta chain was documented in a study of OX40 agonist ivuxolimab in advanced cancers. Whole-study findings and limits: Clonal expansion from baseline to week 6 occurred in both CD4+ and CD8+ T cells.

In germline, CDR1 is SGHRS, CDR2 YFSETQ. The CDR3 loop spans 15 amino acids. Losses at the gene ends were 5 bases for V and 6 bases for J; bases not matched to a gene: 9. Generated by immunoSEQ multiplex PCR, the TCRdb table keeps only in-frame clones and is missing some. This repertoire shows over 60,000 clones, roughly 80% found once; its top ten account for more than 1.5%. A word on this clone: The antigen remains unidentified.

Sequences were derived from CD4+ or CD8+ T cells sorted from blood, sampled in a trial of the OX40 agonist ivuxolimab. The source is an adult with an advanced solid tumor such as melanoma, head and neck, liver or kidney cancer. The chain recombines TRBV5-1 with TRBJ2-1; 9 bases are shared with TRBD2. The CDR3 DNA follows: TGCGCCAGCAGGTACCCGGGACTAGCCACCAATGAGCAGTTCTTC. Its translation: CASRYPGLATNEQFF.